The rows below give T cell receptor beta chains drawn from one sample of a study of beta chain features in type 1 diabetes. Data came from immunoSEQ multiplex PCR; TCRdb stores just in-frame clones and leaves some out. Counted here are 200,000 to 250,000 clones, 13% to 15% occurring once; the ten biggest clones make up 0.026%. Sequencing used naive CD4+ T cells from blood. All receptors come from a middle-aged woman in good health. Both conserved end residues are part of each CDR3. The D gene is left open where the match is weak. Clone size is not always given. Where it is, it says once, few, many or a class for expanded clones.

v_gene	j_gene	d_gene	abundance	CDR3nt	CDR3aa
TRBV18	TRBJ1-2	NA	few	TGTGCCAGCTCACCCGAGAGGACTCGTGGCTACACCTTC	CASSPERTRGYTF
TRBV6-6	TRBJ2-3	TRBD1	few	TGTGCCAGCAGTCCGCGGCGGATAGGGGGCGCGGATACGCAGTATTTT	CASSPRRIGGADTQYF
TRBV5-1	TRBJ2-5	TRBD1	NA	TGCGCCAGCCGGCCTGGACAGGGGGTTCCAGAGACCCAGTACTTC	CASRPGQGVPETQYF
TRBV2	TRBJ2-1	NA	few	TGTGCCAGCAGTGCGTCCCCCGGCTACAATGAGCAGTTCTTC	CASSASPGYNEQFF
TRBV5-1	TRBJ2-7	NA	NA	TGCGCCAGCAGCTTGATGCGACTAGACTACGAGCAGTACTTC	CASSLMRLDYEQYF
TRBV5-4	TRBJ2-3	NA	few	TGTGCCAGCAGCCCCTCGGTCGTCTCTCGAGGGCCGGAGTATTTT	CASSPSVVSRGPEYF
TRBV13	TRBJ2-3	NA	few	TGTGCCAGCAGCTTAGACAGGGACACAGATACGCAGTATTTT	CASSLDRDTDTQYF
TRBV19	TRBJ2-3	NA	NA	TGTGCCAGTAGGCCAAACCGGGGGACGGAGTATTTT	CASRPNRGTEYF
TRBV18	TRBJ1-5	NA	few	TGTGCCAGCTCTCCAACGGGGTTTGATCAGCCCCAGCATTTT	CASSPTGFDQPQHF
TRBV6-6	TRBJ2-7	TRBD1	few	TGTGCCAGCAGCTCAACCACAGGGGGTTGGAGTTACGAGCAGTACTTC	CASSSTTGGWSYEQYF
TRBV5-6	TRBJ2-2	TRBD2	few	TGTGCCAGCAGGGAGCGGGGGGACACCGGGGAGCTGTTTTTT	CASRERGDTGELFF
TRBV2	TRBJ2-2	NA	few	TGTGCCATGTCTCCGGGATCCGCCGCCACCGGGGAGCTGTTTTTT	CAMSPGSAATGELFF
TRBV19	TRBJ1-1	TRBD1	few	TGTGCCAGTAGTTATCAGGGGGCCTTCACTGAAGCTTTCTTT	CASSYQGAFTEAFF
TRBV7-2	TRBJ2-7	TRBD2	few	TGTGCCAGCAGCTCTGGACTAGCGGGGGGGCTGGCCGAGCAGTACTTC	CASSSGLAGGLAEQYF
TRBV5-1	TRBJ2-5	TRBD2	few	TGCGCCAGCAGCTTGGGGGGGATGGGACTAGCACCGCAAGAGACCCAGTACTTC	CASSLGGMGLAPQETQYF
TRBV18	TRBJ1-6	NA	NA	TGTGCCAGCTCACCGCTATCGCGAAATTCACCCCTCCACTTT	CASSPLSRNSPLHF
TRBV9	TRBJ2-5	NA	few	TGTGCCAGCAGCGTAGGGACTCAGGTGGGGGAGACCCAGTACTTC	CASSVGTQVGETQYF
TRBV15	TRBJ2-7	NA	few	TGTGCCACCAATCAGAACTACGAGCAGTACTTC	CATNQNYEQYF
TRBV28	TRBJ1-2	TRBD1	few	TGTGCCAGCGGGGACAGCGCCGGTCGGTATGGCTACACCTTC	CASGDSAGRYGYTF
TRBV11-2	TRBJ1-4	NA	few	TGTGCCAGCAGCTTAGCCGGACAGTCAAAACTGTTTTTT	CASSLAGQSKLFF
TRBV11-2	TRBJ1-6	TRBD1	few	TGTGCCAGCAGCTTAGGTCTTTGGGGGACAGCTAATTCACCCCTCCACTTT	CASSLGLWGTANSPLHF
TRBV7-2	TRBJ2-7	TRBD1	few	TGTGCCAGCAGCCGACAGGGAACCTACGAGCAGTACTTC	CASSRQGTYEQYF
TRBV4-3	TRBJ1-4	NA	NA	TGCGCCAGCAGCCGAAAGGGGGAACAGGTGTTAAATGAAAAACTGTTTTTT	CASSRKGEQVLNEKLFF
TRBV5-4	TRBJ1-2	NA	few	TGTGCCAGCAGCCCCCCGGGGAGAGCTAACTATGGCTACACCTTC	CASSPPGRANYGYTF
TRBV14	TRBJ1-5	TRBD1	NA	TGTGCCAGCAGCCAAGGACAGGGGGTCAATCAGCCCCAGCATTTT	CASSQGQGVNQPQHF
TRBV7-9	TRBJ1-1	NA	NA	TGTGCCAGCACCCTCGGGGTTAAGAACACTGAAGCTTTCTTT	CASTLGVKNTEAFF
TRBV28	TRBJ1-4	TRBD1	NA	TGTGCCAGCAGTTTTCCAACAGGGGGAGATGAAAAACTGTTTTTT	CASSFPTGGDEKLFF
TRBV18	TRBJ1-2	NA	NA	TGTGCCAGCTCACCAAGGGGTCTCGGAGGCTACACCTTC	CASSPRGLGGYTF
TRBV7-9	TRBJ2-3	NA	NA	TGTGCCAGCAGCTCCAGGCGGGGTCGGGGCACAGATACGCAGTATTTT	CASSSRRGRGTDTQYF
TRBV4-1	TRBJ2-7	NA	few	TGCGCCAGCAGCCAAGATGGCGGGCGCGAGCAGTACTTC	CASSQDGGREQYF
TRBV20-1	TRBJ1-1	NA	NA	TGCAGTGCTAGACCCTCTGGCGGGGCTTTCTTT	CSARPSGGAFF
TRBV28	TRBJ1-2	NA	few	TGTGCCAGCAGTCTAGACCTCTATGGCTACACCTTC	CASSLDLYGYTF
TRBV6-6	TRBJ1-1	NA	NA	TGTGCCAGCAGTTACCATCAGGGGAGAAACACTGAAGCTTTCTTT	CASSYHQGRNTEAFF
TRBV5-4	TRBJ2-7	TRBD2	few	TGTGCCACCACCAAGCGGGGGAGCTCCTACGAGCAGTACTTC	CATTKRGSSYEQYF
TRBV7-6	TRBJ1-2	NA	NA	TGTGCCAGCAGCTCCCGGGCAGGGACAAACTATGGCTACACCTTC	CASSSRAGTNYGYTF
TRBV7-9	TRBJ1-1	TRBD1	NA	TGTGCCAGCAGCTCATCCGGACAGGGGGCTGAAGCTTTCTTT	CASSSSGQGAEAFF
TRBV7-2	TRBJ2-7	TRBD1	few	TGTGCCAGCAGCTTAACAAGGACAGGAGCACAGCAGTACTTC	CASSLTRTGAQQYF
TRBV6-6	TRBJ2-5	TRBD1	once	TGTGCCAGCAGTTACCGCGGACAGGGGTTAGAGACCCAGTACTTC	CASSYRGQGLETQYF
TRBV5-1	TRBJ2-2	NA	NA	TGCGCCAGCAGCTTGGGCAGGGGCACCGGGGAGCTGTTTTTT	CASSLGRGTGELFF
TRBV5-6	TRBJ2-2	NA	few	TGTGCCAGCACCCAGACAGGATACACCGGGGAGCTGTTTTTT	CASTQTGYTGELFF
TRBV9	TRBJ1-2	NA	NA	TGTGCCAGCAGCGTTAACTCAATGTCGAACTATGGCTACACCTTC	CASSVNSMSNYGYTF
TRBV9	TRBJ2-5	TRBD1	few	TGTGCCAGCAGCTCGGGGGACAGGGGGTTGGAGACCCAGTACTTC	CASSSGDRGLETQYF
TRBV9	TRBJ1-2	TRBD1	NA	TGTGCCAGCAGCGTGGACAGGGGGCCCCACACCAACTATGGCTACACCTTC	CASSVDRGPHTNYGYTF
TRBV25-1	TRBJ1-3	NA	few	TGTGCCAGCAGTGAACGGGCTGGAAACACCATATATTTT	CASSERAGNTIYF
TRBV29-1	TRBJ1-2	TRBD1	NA	TGCAGCGTCCCGGGACAGGGGGACTATGGCTACACCTTC	CSVPGQGDYGYTF